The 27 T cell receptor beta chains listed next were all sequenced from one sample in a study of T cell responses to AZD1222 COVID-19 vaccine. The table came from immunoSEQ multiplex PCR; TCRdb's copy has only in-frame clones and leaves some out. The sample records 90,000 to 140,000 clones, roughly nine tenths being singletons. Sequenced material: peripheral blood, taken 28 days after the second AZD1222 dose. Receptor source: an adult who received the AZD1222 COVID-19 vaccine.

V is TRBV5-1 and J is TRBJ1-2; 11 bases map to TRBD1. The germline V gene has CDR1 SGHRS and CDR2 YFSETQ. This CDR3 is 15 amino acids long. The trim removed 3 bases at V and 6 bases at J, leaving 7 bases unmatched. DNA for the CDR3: TGCGCCAGCAGCTCGGGACAGGGGGGGACCCATGGCTACACCTTC. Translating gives CASSSGQGGTHGYTF.

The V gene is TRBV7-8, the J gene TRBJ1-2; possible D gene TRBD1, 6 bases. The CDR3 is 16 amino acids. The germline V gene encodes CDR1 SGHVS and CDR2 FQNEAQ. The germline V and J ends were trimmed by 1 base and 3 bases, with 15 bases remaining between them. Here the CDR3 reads CASSLGGQGMDYGYTF. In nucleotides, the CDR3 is TGTGCCAGCAGCTTAGGGGGTCAGGGGATGGACTATGGCTACACCTTC. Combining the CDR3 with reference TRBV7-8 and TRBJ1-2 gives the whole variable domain GAGVSQSPRYKVAKRGQDVALRCDPISGHVSLFWYQQALGQGPEFLTYFQNEAQLDKSGLPSDRFFAERPEGSVSTLKIQRTQQEDSAVYLCASSLGGQGMDYGYTFGSGTRLTVV.

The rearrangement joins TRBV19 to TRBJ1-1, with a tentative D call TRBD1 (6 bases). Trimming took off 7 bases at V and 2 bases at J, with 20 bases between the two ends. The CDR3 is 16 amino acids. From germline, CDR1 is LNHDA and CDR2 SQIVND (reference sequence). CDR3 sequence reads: CASTPSYGTFNTEAFF. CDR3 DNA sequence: TGTGCCAGTACCCCCTCTTACGGGACATTCAACACTGAAGCTTTCTTT. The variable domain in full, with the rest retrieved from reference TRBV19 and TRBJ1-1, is DGGITQSPKYLFRKEGQNVTLSCEQNLNHDAMYWYRQDPGQGLRLIYYSQIVNDFQKGDIAEGYSVSREKKESFPLTVTSAQKNPTAFYLCASTPSYGTFNTEAFFGQGTRLTVV.

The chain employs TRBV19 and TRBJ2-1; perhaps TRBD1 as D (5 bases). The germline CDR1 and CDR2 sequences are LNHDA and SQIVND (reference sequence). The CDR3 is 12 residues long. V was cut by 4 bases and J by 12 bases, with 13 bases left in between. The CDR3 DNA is TGTGCCAGTAGTAACCAGGGTTACGGGCAGTTCTTC. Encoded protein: CASSNQGYGQFF.

CDR3 DNA: TGTGCCAGCAGCTTACTAGGGACTAGCGGGAGGGCCGGGGATACGCAGTATTTT. Its translation: CASSLLGTSGRAGDTQYF. This sequence joins TRBV11-2 and TRBJ2-3; 16 nucleotides agree with TRBD2. Looked up from germline, CDR1 is SGHAT and CDR2 is FQNNGV. V lost 2 bases, J lost 6 bases, and 8 bases stayed unmatched. This CDR3 spans 18 amino acids. Drawing the rest from reference TRBV11-2 and TRBJ2-3, the complete variable domain is EAGVAQSPRYKIIEKRQSVAFWCNPISGHATLYWYQQILGQGPKLLIQFQNNGVVDDSQLPKDRFSAERLKGVDSTLKIQPAKLEDSAVYLCASSLLGTSGRAGDTQYFGPGTRLTVL.

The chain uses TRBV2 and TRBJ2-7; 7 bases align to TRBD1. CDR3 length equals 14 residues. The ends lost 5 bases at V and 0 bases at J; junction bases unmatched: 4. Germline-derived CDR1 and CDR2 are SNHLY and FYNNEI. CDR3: CASSTGTVSYEQYF. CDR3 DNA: TGTGCCAGCAGTACCGGGACAGTCTCCTACGAGCAGTACTTC.

The CDR3 DNA is TGTGCCAGCAGCTTGCTAGGGGGGGCCGAGTACAATGAGCAGTTCTTC. Its translation: CASSLLGGAEYNEQFF. The chain employs TRBV7-9 and TRBJ2-1; possible D gene TRBD2, 7 bases. From germline, CDR1 is SEHNR and CDR2 FQNEAQ (reference sequence). The CDR3 sequence is 16 residues long. V lost 3 bases and J lost 4, with 16 bases in between.

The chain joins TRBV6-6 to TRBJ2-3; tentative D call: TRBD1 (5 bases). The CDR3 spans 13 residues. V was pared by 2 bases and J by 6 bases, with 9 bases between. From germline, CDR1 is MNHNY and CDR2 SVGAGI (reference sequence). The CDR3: CASSYTQGDTQYF. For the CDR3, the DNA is TGTGCCAGCAGTTACACTCAGGGCGATACGCAGTATTTT.

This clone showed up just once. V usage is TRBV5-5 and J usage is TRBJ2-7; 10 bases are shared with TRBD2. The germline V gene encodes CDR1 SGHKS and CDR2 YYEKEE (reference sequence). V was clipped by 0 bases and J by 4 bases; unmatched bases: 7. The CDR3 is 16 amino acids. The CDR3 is CASSLGPSGRVYEQYF. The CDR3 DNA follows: TGTGCCAGCAGCTTGGGACCTAGCGGGAGAGTATACGAGCAGTACTTC.

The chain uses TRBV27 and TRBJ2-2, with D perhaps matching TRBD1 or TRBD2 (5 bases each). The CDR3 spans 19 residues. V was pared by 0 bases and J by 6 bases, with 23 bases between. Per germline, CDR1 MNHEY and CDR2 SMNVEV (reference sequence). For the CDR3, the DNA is TGTGCCAGCAGTTTATCGGCAGGGCGGTTTTTGGCGGGTCCCGGGGAGCTGTTTTTT. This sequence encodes CASSLSAGRFLAGPGELFF.

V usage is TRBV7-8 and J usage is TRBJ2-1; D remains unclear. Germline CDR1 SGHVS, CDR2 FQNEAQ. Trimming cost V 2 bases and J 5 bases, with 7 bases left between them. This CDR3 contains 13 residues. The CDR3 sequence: CASSLLANNEQFF. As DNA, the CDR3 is TGTGCCAGCAGCTTATTAGCTAACAATGAGCAGTTCTTC.

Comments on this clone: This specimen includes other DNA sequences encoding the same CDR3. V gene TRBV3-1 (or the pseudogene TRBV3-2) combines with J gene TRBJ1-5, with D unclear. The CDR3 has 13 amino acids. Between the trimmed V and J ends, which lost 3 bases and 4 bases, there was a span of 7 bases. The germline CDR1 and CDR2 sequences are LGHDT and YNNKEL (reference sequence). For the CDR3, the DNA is TGTGCCAGCAGCCAGGGCTCAAATCAGCCCCAGCATTTT. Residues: CASSQGSNQPQHF.

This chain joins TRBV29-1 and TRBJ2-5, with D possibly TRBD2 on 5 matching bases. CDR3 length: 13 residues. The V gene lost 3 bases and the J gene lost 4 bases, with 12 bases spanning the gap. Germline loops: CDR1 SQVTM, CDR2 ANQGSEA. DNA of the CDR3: TGCAGCGTTGATTCTTGGGCGGGAGAGACCCAGTACTTC. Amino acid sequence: CSVDSWAGETQYF.

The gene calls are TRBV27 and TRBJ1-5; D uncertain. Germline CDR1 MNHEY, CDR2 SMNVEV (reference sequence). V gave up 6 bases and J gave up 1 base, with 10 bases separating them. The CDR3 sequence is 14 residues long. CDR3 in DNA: TGTGCCAGCAGATCTCTAGGGAGCAATCAGCCCCAGCATTTT. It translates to CASRSLGSNQPQHF.

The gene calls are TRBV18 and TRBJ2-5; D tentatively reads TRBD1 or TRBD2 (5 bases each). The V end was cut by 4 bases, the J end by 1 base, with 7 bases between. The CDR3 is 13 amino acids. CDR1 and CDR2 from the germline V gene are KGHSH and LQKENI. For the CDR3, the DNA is TGTGCCAGCTCACTCGGGACCCAAGAGACCCAGTACTTC. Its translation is CASSLGTQETQYF.

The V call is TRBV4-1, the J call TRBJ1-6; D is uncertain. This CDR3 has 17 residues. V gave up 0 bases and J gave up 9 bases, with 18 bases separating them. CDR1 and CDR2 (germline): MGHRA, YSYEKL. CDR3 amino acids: CASSQDLSRGTGSPLHF. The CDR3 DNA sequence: TGCGCCAGCAGCCAAGACCTCTCTCGCGGCACGGGTTCACCCCTCCACTTT.

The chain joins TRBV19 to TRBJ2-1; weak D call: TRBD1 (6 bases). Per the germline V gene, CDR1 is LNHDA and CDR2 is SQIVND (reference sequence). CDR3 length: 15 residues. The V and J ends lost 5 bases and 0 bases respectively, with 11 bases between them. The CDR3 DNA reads TGTGCCAGTAGTGCTGACAGGAGCTCCTACAATGAGCAGTTCTTC. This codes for CASSADRSSYNEQFF. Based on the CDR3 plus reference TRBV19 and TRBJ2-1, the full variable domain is DGGITQSPKYLFRKEGQNVTLSCEQNLNHDAMYWYRQDPGQGLRLIYYSQIVNDFQKGDIAEGYSVSREKKESFPLTVTSAQKNPTAFYLCASSADRSSYNEQFFGPGTRLTVL.

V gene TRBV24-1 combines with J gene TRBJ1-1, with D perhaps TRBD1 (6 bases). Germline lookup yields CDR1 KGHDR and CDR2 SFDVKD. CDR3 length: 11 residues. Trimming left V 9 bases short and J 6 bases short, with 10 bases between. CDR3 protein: CATQGHSEAFF. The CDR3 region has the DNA TGTGCCACCCAGGGACACTCTGAAGCTTTCTTT.

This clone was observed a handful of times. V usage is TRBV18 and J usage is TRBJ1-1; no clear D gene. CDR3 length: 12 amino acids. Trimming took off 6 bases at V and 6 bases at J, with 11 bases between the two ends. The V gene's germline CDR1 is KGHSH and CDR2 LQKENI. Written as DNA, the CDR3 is TGTGCCAGCTCCACCGGGAGGCCTGAAGCTTTCTTT. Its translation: CASSTGRPEAFF.

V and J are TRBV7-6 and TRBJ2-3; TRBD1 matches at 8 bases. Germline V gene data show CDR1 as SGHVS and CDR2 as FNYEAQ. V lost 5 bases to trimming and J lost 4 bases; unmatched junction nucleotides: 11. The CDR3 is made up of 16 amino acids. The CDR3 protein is CASSLPGTGSPDTQYF. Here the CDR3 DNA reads TGTGCCAGCAGCCTCCCTGGGACAGGAAGCCCAGATACGCAGTATTTT.

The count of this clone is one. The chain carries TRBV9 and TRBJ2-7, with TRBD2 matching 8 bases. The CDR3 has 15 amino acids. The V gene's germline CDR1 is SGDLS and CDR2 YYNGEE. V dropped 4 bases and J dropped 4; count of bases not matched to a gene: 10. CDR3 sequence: CASSPGGERDYEQYF. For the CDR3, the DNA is TGTGCCAGCAGCCCCGGGGGGGAACGAGATTACGAGCAGTACTTC.

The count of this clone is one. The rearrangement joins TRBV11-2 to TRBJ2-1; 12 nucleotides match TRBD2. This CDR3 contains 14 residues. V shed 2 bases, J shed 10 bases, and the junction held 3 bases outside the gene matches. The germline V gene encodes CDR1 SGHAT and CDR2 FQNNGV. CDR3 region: CASSLILAGGEQFF. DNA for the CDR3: TGTGCCAGCAGCTTAATACTAGCGGGAGGAGAGCAGTTCTTC. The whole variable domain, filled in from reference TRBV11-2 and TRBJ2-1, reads EAGVAQSPRYKIIEKRQSVAFWCNPISGHATLYWYQQILGQGPKLLIQFQNNGVVDDSQLPKDRFSAERLKGVDSTLKIQPAKLEDSAVYLCASSLILAGGEQFFGPGTRLTVL.

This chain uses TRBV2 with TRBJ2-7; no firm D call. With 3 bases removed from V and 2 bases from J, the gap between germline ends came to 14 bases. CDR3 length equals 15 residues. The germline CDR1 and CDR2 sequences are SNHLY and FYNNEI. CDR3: CASSESNVVTYEQYF. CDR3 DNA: TGTGCCAGCAGTGAGTCGAACGTGGTGACCTACGAGCAGTACTTC.

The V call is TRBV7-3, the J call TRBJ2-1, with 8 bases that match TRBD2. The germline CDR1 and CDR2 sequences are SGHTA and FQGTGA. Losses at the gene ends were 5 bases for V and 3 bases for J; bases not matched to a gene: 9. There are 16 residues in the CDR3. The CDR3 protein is CASSQQAGGFYNEQFF. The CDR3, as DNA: TGTGCCAGCAGCCAACAGGCGGGAGGATTCTACAATGAGCAGTTCTTC. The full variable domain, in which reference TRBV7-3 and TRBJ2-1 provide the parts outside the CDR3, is GAGVSQTPSNKVTEKGKYVELRCDPISGHTALYWYRQSLGQGPEFLIYFQGTGAADDSGLPNDRFFAVRPEGSVSTLKIQRTERGDSAVYLCASSQQAGGFYNEQFFGPGTRLTVL.

This chain's CDR3 is CASSLGTAPFGEQYF. The CDR3 DNA reads as TGTGCCAGCAGCTTAGGGACAGCACCTTTTGGCGAGCAGTACTTC. This chain joins TRBV7-3 and TRBJ2-7; TRBD1 matches at 7 bases. Trimming took 2 bases from V and 6 from J; bases not matched to a gene: 10. The CDR3 consists of 15 residues. Germline V gene lookup returns CDR1 SGHTA and CDR2 FQGTGA.

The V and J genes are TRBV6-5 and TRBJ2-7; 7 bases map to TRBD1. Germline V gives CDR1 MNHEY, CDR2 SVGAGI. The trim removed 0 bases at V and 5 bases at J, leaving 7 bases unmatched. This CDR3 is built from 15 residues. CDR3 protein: CASSYSRQGMHEQYF. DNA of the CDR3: TGTGCCAGCAGTTACTCTAGACAGGGCATGCACGAGCAGTACTTC.

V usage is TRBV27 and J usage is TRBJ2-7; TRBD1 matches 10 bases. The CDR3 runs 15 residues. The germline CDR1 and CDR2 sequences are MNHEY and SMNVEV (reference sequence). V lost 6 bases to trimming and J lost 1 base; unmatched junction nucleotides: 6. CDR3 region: CASRAGGQGSYEQYF. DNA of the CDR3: TGTGCCAGCAGGGCGGGGGGACAGGGGTCCTACGAGCAGTACTTC.